The next 5 T cell receptor beta chains were all read from a single sample in a study of T cell responses to AZD1222 COVID-19 vaccine. Sequenced by immunoSEQ multiplex PCR; TCRdb stores in-frame clones only, minus some. The sample contains 150,000 or so clones, about 90% of which appear only once. This specimen was peripheral blood, taken 28 days after the second AZD1222 dose. These receptors originate from an adult who received the AZD1222 COVID-19 vaccine.

This chain links TRBV7-6 with TRBJ1-2, with 12 positions matching TRBD1. The germline V gene encodes CDR1 SGHVS and CDR2 FNYEAQ. V was pared by 5 bases and J by 3 bases, with 13 bases of the junction left unmatched. The CDR3 is 18 residues long. CDR3 nucleotide sequence: TGTGCCAGCAGCCAAATACCGGGACAGGGGGCGCTTGACTATGGCTACACCTTC. The encoded protein is CASSQIPGQGALDYGYTF.

This clone was counted a single time. This chain connects TRBV7-9 to TRBJ1-3; TRBD1 matches at 8 bases. Germline V gene data show CDR1 as SEHNR and CDR2 as FQNEAQ (reference sequence). J gave up 2 bases and V 6 bases, and 6 bases lay outside the gene matches. This CDR3 has 15 amino acids. The CDR3 DNA follows: TGTGCCAGCAGTATGACAGGGGAGGCTGGAAACACCATATATTTT. It specifies CASSMTGEAGNTIYF.

Note on this clone: The identical CDR3 is also encoded by other nucleotide sequences in the sample. The chain has TRBV19 and TRBJ2-5; D is possibly TRBD1 (6 bases). V lost 3 bases and J 5 bases, leaving 7 bases between the germline ends. The CDR3 extends over 12 amino acids. Germline V CDR1 and CDR2: LNHDA, SQIVND (reference sequence). CDR3 residues: CASSIRGETQYF. CDR3 DNA sequence: TGTGCCAGTAGTATTAGGGGGGAGACCCAGTACTTC.

This clone was observed a single time. CDR3 in DNA: TGTGCCTGGAGCCCGGGCCTTTACGAGCAGTACTTC. This codes for CAWSPGLYEQYF. This sequence joins TRBV30 and TRBJ2-7; D not resolved. The ends were cut back, 3 bases at V and 4 bases at J, with 10 bases in the middle. Germline V gene lookup returns CDR1 GTSNPN and CDR2 SVGIG (reference sequence). This CDR3 contains 12 residues.

Comment on this clone: A read error may produce the germline difference seen at one junction end. The chain uses TRBV7-7 and TRBJ2-3; TRBD1 is a possible D gene (5 bases). CDR3 length: 14 amino acids. Germline lookup yields CDR1 SSHAT and CDR2 FNYEAQ (reference sequence). CDR3 bases: TGTGCTAGCAGCTTATTAGGGGACACAGATACGCAGTATTTT. Encoded protein: CASSLLGDTDTQYF.